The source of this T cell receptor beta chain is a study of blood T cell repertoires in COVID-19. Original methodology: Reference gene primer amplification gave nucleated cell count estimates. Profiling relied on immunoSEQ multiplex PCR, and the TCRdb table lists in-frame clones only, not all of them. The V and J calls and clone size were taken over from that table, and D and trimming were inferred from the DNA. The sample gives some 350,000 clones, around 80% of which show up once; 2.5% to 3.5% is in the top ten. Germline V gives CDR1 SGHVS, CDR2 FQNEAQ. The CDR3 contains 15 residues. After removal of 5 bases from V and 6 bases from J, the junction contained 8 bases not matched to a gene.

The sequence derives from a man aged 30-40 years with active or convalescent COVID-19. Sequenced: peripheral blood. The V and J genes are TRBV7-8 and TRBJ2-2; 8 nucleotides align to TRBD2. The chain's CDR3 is CASSIRTSPPGELFF. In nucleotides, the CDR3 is TGTGCCAGCAGCATTCGGACTAGCCCCCCCGGGGAGCTGTTTTTT.